This T cell receptor (beta chain) was captured in a study of blood T cell repertoires in COVID-19. Clones were sequenced by immunoSEQ multiplex PCR, and TCRdb holds only the in-frame ones, with some missing. Of about 47,000 clones listed, over 75% are singletons. The V end lost 8 bases, the J end lost 9 bases, and 23 bases lay between the germline ends. This CDR3 is built from 16 residues. Germline CDR1 reads MNHEY; CDR2 reads SMNVEV (reference sequence). The rearrangement uses TRBV27 and TRBJ1-6, with no clear D. The TCR was taken from a human donor with active COVID-19. The donor label of this sample is uncertain. The sequencing sample was made of peripheral blood. The CDR3 region is CASRRLAPGGFSPLHF. The CDR3 coding sequence is TGTGCCAGCCGCCGTCTGGCCCCGGGAGGGTTTTCACCCCTCCACTTT.